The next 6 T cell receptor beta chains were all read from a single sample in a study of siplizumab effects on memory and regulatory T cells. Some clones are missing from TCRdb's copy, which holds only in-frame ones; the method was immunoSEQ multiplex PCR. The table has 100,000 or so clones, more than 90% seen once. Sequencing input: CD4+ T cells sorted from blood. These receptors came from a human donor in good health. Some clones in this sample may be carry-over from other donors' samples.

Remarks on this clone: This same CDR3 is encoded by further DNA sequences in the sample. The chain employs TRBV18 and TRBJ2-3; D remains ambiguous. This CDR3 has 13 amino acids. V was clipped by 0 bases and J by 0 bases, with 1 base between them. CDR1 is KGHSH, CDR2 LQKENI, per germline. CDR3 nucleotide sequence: TGTGCCAGCTCACCACCGAGCACAGATACGCAGTATTTT. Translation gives CASSPPSTDTQYF.

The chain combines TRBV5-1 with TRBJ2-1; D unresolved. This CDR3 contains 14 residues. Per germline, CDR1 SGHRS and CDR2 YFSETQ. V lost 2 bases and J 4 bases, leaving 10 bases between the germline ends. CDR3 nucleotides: TGCGCCAGCAGCTTCGGAACCGGATACAATGAGCAGTTCTTC. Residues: CASSFGTGYNEQFF.

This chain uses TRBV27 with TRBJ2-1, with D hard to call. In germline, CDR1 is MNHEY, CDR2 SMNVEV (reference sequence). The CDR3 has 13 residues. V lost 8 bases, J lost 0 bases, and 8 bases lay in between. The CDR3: CASGRYSYNEQFF. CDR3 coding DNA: TGTGCCAGCGGACGGTACTCCTACAATGAGCAGTTCTTC.

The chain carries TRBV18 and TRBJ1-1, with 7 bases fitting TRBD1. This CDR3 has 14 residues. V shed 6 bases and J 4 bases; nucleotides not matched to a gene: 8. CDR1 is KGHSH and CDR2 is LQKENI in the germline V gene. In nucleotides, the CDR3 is TGTGCCAGCTCGGAAACCAGGGGGGGCACTGAAGCTTTCTTT. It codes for CASSETRGGTEAFF.

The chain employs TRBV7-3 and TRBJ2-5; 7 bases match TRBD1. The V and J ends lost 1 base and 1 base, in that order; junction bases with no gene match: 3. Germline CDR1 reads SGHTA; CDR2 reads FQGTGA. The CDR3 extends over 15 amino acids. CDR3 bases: TGTGCCAGCAGCTTAAGGGCAGGGGGCCAAGAGACCCAGTACTTC. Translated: CASSLRAGGQETQYF.

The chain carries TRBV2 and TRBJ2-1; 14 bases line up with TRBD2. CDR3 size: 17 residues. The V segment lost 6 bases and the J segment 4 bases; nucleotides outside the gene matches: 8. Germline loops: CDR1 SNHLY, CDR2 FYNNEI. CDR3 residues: CASRPGLAGARYNEQFF. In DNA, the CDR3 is TGTGCCAGCAGGCCGGGACTAGCGGGAGCTAGATACAATGAGCAGTTCTTC.